Presented here are 32 T cell receptor beta chains from one specimen sequenced in a study of blood T cells in healthy people across ages. A sample-barcoded 5' primer and a J-beta primer mix were used in a second PCR of about 7 to 12 cycles. A single record per CDR3 protein comes from TCRdb applying MiXCR to the 5' RACE reads. The sample has hundreds of thousands of distinct CDR3 sequences, under 80% seen once. The sequencing sample was made of blood. The receptors derive from a man in his thirties or forties in good health.

The sample holds one count of this clonotype. The chain carries TRBV7-3 and TRBJ2-4, with TRBD1 as a possible D gene (5 bases). Trimming left V 5 bases short and J 2 bases short, with 16 bases between. The germline gives CDR1 SGHTA, CDR2 FQGTGA. CDR3 length: 16 residues. CDR3 bases: TGTGCCAGCAGCCTGGACGGACAACGGTCCAAAAACATTCAGTACTTC. Protein sequence: CASSLDGQRSKNIQYF.

This clonotype was seen a few times. This sequence joins TRBV20-1 and TRBJ2-7; TRBD1 or TRBD2 may be the D gene (5 bases each). V was shortened by 3 bases and J by 5 bases, with 11 bases between the two germline ends. This CDR3 contains 12 residues. The V gene's germline CDR1 is DFQATT and CDR2 SNEGSKA (reference sequence). This chain's CDR3 is CSARGVPHEQYF. The CDR3, as DNA: TGCAGTGCTAGGGGGGTACCCCACGAGCAGTACTTC.

The rearrangement uses TRBV4-1 and TRBJ2-3; TRBD2 aligns across 8 bases. The CDR3 is made up of 19 amino acids. Germline CDR1 and CDR2: MGHRA and YSYEKL. V was pared by 4 bases and J by 0 bases, with 15 bases of the junction left unmatched. DNA for the CDR3: TGCGCCAGCAGCCTCCCTTTGGGCGGGGGGTCTCTGAGCACAGATACGCAGTATTTT. It specifies CASSLPLGGGSLSTDTQYF.

The rearrangement uses TRBV28 and TRBJ2-7, with D possibly matching TRBD1 (7 bases). Germline V gene data show CDR1 as MDHEN and CDR2 as SYDVKM. The V end lost 4 bases, the J end lost 4 bases, and 17 bases lay between the germline ends. CDR3 length: 15 residues. The CDR3 sequence: CASSSPGGGLYEQYF. CDR3 nucleotides: TGTGCCAGCAGTTCCCCAGGGGGAGGTCTGTACGAGCAGTACTTC.

In its sample, this clonotype was seen many times. The chain has TRBV20-1 and TRBJ2-7; 10 bases fit TRBD2. Germline V gene data show CDR1 as DFQATT and CDR2 as SNEGSKA (reference sequence). The CDR3 totals 13 residues. Trimming at V came to 7 bases and at J to 6 bases, leaving 9 bases not matched to a gene. CDR3 region: CSVEAGGFSEQYF. As DNA, the CDR3 is TGCAGTGTTGAAGCGGGGGGGTTCAGCGAGCAGTACTTC.

The V call is TRBV4-1, the J call TRBJ2-3, with unresolved D. V gave up 1 base and J gave up 2 bases, with 7 bases separating them. CDR3 length: 14 amino acids. The germline gives CDR1 MGHRA, CDR2 YSYEKL. The CDR3 loop is CASSQAHFTDTQYF. The CDR3 DNA is TGCGCCAGCAGCCAAGCGCACTTCACAGATACGCAGTATTTT.

This clonotype appeared a few times. This sequence joins TRBV6-6 and TRBJ2-4, with D possibly called TRBD1 or TRBD2 (5 bases each). Trimming took 5 bases from V and 6 from J, leaving 17 bases between them. This CDR3 spans 15 amino acids. Germline assignment: CDR1 MNHNY and CDR2 SVGAGI (reference sequence). This CDR3 reads CASSHLRDGLNIQYF. The DNA for the CDR3 is TGTGCCAGCAGTCACCTCAGGGACGGATTAAACATTCAGTACTTC.

V and J are TRBV24-1 and TRBJ2-7; TRBD1 aligns across 8 bases. The end of the DNA aligns better with TRBJ2-5, so the J call may be wrong. Germline loops: CDR1 KGHDR, CDR2 SFDVKD. The CDR3 extends over 16 amino acids. The CDR3 protein is CATSDTPGQGIETQYF. The CDR3 DNA follows: TGTGCCACCAGTGATACACCCGGACAGGGTATAGAGACCCAGTACTTC.

DNA of the CDR3: TGTGCCAGCAGCTTATGGCCCGGTCGGGGCACTTACAATGAGCAGTTCTTC. This sequence encodes CASSLWPGRGTYNEQFF. The rearrangement joins TRBV7-3 to TRBJ2-1; D could derive from TRBD1 or TRBD2 (5 bases each). This CDR3 comprises 17 residues. Germline V gene sequence: CDR1 SGHTA, CDR2 FQGTGA. V dropped 2 bases and J dropped 4 bases, with 18 bases sitting between them.

CDR3 protein: CASSFRVPRDQPQHF. The CDR3 DNA reads TGTGCCAGCAGTTTCCGGGTCCCCCGGGATCAGCCCCAGCATTTT. The V and J genes are TRBV28 and TRBJ1-5; D not certain. Trimming pared 3 bases from V and 5 bases from J, leaving 14 bases between. The CDR3 has 15 amino acids. In germline, CDR1 is MDHEN, CDR2 SYDVKM.

This clonotype was seen a handful of times. This CDR3 is CSARDSSGAALYNEQFF. Written as DNA, the CDR3 is TGCAGTGCTAGAGATTCCAGCGGGGCGGCTCTTTACAATGAGCAGTTCTTC. The chain carries TRBV20-1 and TRBJ2-1; TRBD2 matches 7 bases. Germline-derived CDR1 and CDR2 are DFQATT and SNEGSKA (reference sequence). V shed 0 bases and J 4 bases; nucleotides not matched to a gene: 12. The CDR3 is 17 amino acids.

The chain couples TRBV20-1 to TRBJ1-6; no firm D call. The CDR3 is 15 amino acids. Trimming took off 1 base at V and 4 bases at J, with 11 bases between the two ends. CDR1 is DFQATT, CDR2 SNEGSKA, per germline (reference sequence). The CDR3, as DNA: TGCAGTGCTAGAGCCGCCGACTTATATAATTCACCCCTCCACTTT. As protein: CSARAADLYNSPLHF.

The rearrangement uses TRBV12-5 and TRBJ2-1, with 9 bases lining up with TRBD1. V dropped 2 bases and J dropped 4; count of bases not matched to a gene: 9. The CDR3 sequence is 17 residues long. The germline V gene encodes CDR1 LGHNT and CDR2 FRNRAP. CDR3 protein: CASGLITDRGGYNEQFF. The CDR3 nucleotides are TGTGCTAGTGGTTTGATTACTGACAGGGGGGGGTACAATGAGCAGTTCTTC.

The V and J genes are TRBV24-1 and TRBJ2-6; D call uncertain. The germline V gene has CDR1 KGHDR and CDR2 SFDVKD. The CDR3 consists of 15 residues. Trimming removed 5 bases at V and 0 bases at J, with 7 bases between. CDR3 residues: CATSAPNSGANVLTF. For the CDR3, the DNA is TGTGCCACCAGTGCCCCGAACTCTGGGGCCAACGTCCTGACTTTC.

Only a few counts were recorded for this clonotype. This chain links TRBV12-3 or TRBV12-4 with TRBJ1-2, with 7 bases fitting TRBD1. This CDR3 has 13 residues. With V trimmed by 5 bases and J by 4 bases, 4 bases remained unmatched. The chain's CDR3 is CASSPQGTYGYTF. CDR3 nucleotides: TGTGCCAGCAGTCCACAGGGGACCTATGGCTACACCTTC.

The chain is built from TRBV7-9 and TRBJ2-3, with D perhaps TRBD1 (6 bases). Germline-derived CDR1 and CDR2 are SEHNR and FQNEAQ (reference sequence). The CDR3 has 16 residues. V lost 5 bases to trimming and J lost 1 base, with 16 bases between them. The CDR3 region has the DNA TGTGCCAGCAGCCTCCCTCGAAAGGGGGGCACAGATACGCAGTATTTT. Its translation is CASSLPRKGGTDTQYF.

This clonotype has only a few counts. The chain recombines TRBV7-3 with TRBJ2-2; D not certain. This CDR3 has 13 residues. V dropped 1 base and J dropped 2 bases, with 2 bases sitting between them. Germline V gives CDR1 SGHTA, CDR2 FQGTGA. The CDR3, as DNA: TGTGCCAGCAGCTTAATAAACACCGGGGAGCTGTTTTTT. Its translation: CASSLINTGELFF.

The chain joins TRBV7-9 to TRBJ2-7; no reliable D call. The germline gives CDR1 SEHNR, CDR2 FQNEAQ (reference sequence). The length of the CDR3 is 15 residues. The V and J ends lost 2 bases and 0 bases respectively, with 11 bases between them. Here the CDR3 reads CASSLSVRSSYEQYF. The CDR3 DNA reads TGTGCCAGCAGCTTAAGTGTTCGGAGCTCCTACGAGCAGTACTTC.

In DNA, the CDR3 is TGTGCCAGCAGTCCTGACGGACTATTCGGAAAACTGTTTTTT. Translated: CASSPDGLFGKLFF. The chain is built from TRBV6-2 or TRBV6-3 and TRBJ1-4; D gene ambiguous. Germline loops: CDR1 MNHEY, CDR2 SVGEGT. This CDR3 region has 14 residues. V lost 5 bases and J lost 10, with 17 bases in between.

This clonotype was recorded once. V gene TRBV24-1 combines with J gene TRBJ2-3; TRBD2 matches at 11 bases. CDR3 length: 19 residues. The ends lost 4 bases at V and 1 base at J; junction bases unmatched: 12. Germline V gene sequence: CDR1 KGHDR, CDR2 SFDVKD. The CDR3 DNA follows: TGTGCCACCAGTGAAGAGGGGACTAGCGGTCCACTCGGCACAGATACGCAGTATTTT. Translating gives CATSEEGTSGPLGTDTQYF.

V and J are TRBV20-1 and TRBJ2-1; a possible D gene is TRBD2 (7 bases). The CDR3 has 15 amino acids. Germline V lookup: CDR1 DFQATT, CDR2 SNEGSKA (reference sequence). V lost 6 bases and J lost 3, with 18 bases in between. The CDR3 loop is CSAPPRGGIYNEQFF. The CDR3 DNA follows: TGCAGTGCCCCTCCCCGCGGGGGCATCTACAATGAGCAGTTCTTC.

J is TRBJ2-7 and V is TRBV4-3; a weak D match, TRBD1 (5 bases). This CDR3 spans 15 amino acids. CDR1 and CDR2 (germline): LGHNA, YSLEER. Trimming stripped 0 bases from V and 0 bases from J, with 9 bases between. The CDR3, as DNA: TGCGCCAGCAGCCAAGATAGGACAAACTCCTACGAGCAGTACTTC. Residues: CASSQDRTNSYEQYF.

Details on this clonotype: Compared with germline, one end of the junction differs, possibly owing to a read error. This chain connects TRBV10-3 to TRBJ2-4; possible D gene TRBD1, 5 bases. The J call is uncertain, as TRBJ2-7 better fits the DNA end. This CDR3 is built from 14 residues. Looked up from germline, CDR1 is ENHRY and CDR2 is SYGVKD. In DNA form, the CDR3 reads TGTGGCATCAGTGCTGGGGCATCCCCCTACGAGCAGTACTTC. The encoded protein is CGISAGASPYEQYF.

This clonotype has ten or more counts. The V gene is TRBV7-2, the J gene TRBJ2-7; D not resolved. The germline V gene has CDR1 SGHTA and CDR2 FQGNSA. This CDR3 region has 12 residues. V was pared by 4 bases and J by 7 bases, with 11 bases between. The CDR3 nucleotides read TGTGCCAGCAGCTCCCGGCTGGGGGAGCAGTACTTC. This gives the protein CASSSRLGEQYF.

The rearrangement links TRBV29-1 to TRBJ2-3; no clear D. The V and J ends lost 5 bases and 14 bases respectively, with 14 bases between them. CDR3 length: 10 amino acids. CDR1 SQVTM and CDR2 ANQGSEA come from the germline V gene. CDR3: CSVQAAGGYF. The CDR3 nucleotides read TGCAGCGTTCAAGCTGCTGGTGGGTATTTT.

This clonotype was seen a few times. The chain employs TRBV10-3 and TRBJ2-1; D is tentatively TRBD1 or TRBD2 (6 bases each). V lost 8 bases, J lost 6 bases, and 17 bases lay in between. The germline V gene has CDR1 ENHRY and CDR2 SYGVKD. The CDR3 contains 14 residues. In nucleotides, the CDR3 is TGTGCCATCGCAGGACTACAGGGATTCAATGAGCAGTTCTTC. It codes for CAIAGLQGFNEQFF.

The genes are TRBV11-2 and TRBJ2-1, with D perhaps assigned TRBD1 or TRBD2 (5 bases each). This CDR3 spans 14 amino acids. The germline CDR1 and CDR2 sequences are SGHAT and FQNNGV. The V end was cut by 5 bases, the J end by 9 bases, with 17 bases between. CDR3 protein: CASSPQRGSSEQFF. In nucleotides, the CDR3 is TGTGCCAGCAGCCCGCAGAGGGGATCGAGTGAGCAGTTCTTC.

This chain connects TRBV7-9 to TRBJ2-7; 7 bases agree with TRBD1. CDR3 length equals 14 residues. Germline CDR1 reads SEHNR; CDR2 reads FQNEAQ (reference sequence). V lost 4 bases and J lost 7; bases outside the gene matches: 10. CDR3 nucleotide sequence: TGTGCCAGCAGCTGGGACAGTCCTACGGGTGAGCAGTACTTC. Translating it yields CASSWDSPTGEQYF.

The V and J genes are TRBV12-3 or TRBV12-4 and TRBJ2-2, with 9 nucleotides matching TRBD1. V was clipped by 6 bases and J by 5 bases; unmatched bases: 10. The CDR3 contains 16 residues. The CDR3 sequence is CASSLDPGTGTGELFF. Written as DNA, the CDR3 is TGTGCCAGCAGCCTCGACCCCGGGACAGGGACCGGGGAGCTGTTTTTT.

The CDR3 is CASSYTVIPYNEQFF. The CDR3 nucleotides read TGCGCCAGCAGCTATACAGTGATACCCTACAATGAGCAGTTCTTC. The chain has TRBV5-1 and TRBJ2-1; D not resolved. Germline-derived CDR1 and CDR2 are SGHRS and YFSETQ. Trimming stripped 3 bases from V and 2 bases from J, with 12 bases between. CDR3 length: 15 amino acids.

At least ten counts were recorded for this clonotype. The rearrangement uses TRBV7-2 and TRBJ2-1; 8 bases map to TRBD2. Germline CDR1 SGHTA, CDR2 FQGNSA. Trimming removed 8 bases from V and 0 bases from J; junction bases left unmatched: 18. The CDR3 is 19 amino acids. The CDR3 sequence: CASAASRGGPFSSYNEQFF. DNA for the CDR3: TGTGCCAGCGCAGCATCACGGGGGGGCCCCTTTAGCTCCTACAATGAGCAGTTCTTC.

In its sample, this clonotype was seen a few times. The chain employs TRBV5-1 and TRBJ2-6; no definite D call. This CDR3 is 16 amino acids long. V was shortened by 0 bases and J by 2 bases, with 9 bases between the two germline ends. The germline V gene encodes CDR1 SGHRS and CDR2 YFSETQ. The DNA of the CDR3 is TGCGCCAGCAGCTTGGAAGCCAAAGCTGGGGCCAACGTCCTGACTTTC. It is translated as CASSLEAKAGANVLTF. Combining the CDR3 with reference TRBV5-1 and TRBJ2-6 gives the whole variable domain KAGVTQTPRYLIKTRGQQVTLSCSPISGHRSVSWYQQTPGQGLQFLFEYFSETQRNKGNFPGRFSGRQFSNSRSEMNVSTLELGDSALYLCASSLEAKAGANVLTFGAGSRLTVL.